A selection of T cell receptor beta chains follows, all from one sample in a study of radiation and T cells in renal cell carcinoma. Only in-frame clones appear in the TCRdb table, and some are missing; sequencing was by immunoSEQ multiplex PCR. The sample holds 150,000 to 200,000 clones; 88% are singletons and the top ten take around 11%. Here the sequenced sample was blood, taken from a patient whose treatment included radiotherapy and nephrectomy. These receptors were taken from a woman in her 50s with renal cell carcinoma. Both conserved end residues are trimmed from each CDR3.

v_call cdr3_aa
TRBV25-1 ASSGIAGGPNTGELF
TRBV6-6 ASSYSGENTGELF
TRBV6-5 ASSYDSKNYGYT
TRBV29-1 SVDIPNEQF
TRBV29-1 SVEIMGGEQY
TRBV5-6 ASSWTSGGAYQETQY
TRBV29-1 SVESTDPGYT
TRBV5-1 ASSFDQETQY
TRBV18 ASSPGGGASYEQY
TRBV19 ASSMGGGDQPQH
TRBV4-2 ASSQTSGAQETQY
TRBV6-1 ASSDFEAF
TRBV9 ASSVDAGLRGGYT
TRBV6-5 ASSNSGASTDTQY
TRBV6-6 ASTPSGGSDTQY
TRBV23-1 ASSWIIPSAARDGYT
TRBV19 ASSISKWDTQY
TRBV4-1 ASSQGSGVYNEQF
TRBV6-5 ASSSTGGREKLF
TRBV11-2 ASSLGGWDGYT
TRBV18 ASSPPVAETQY
TRBV27 ASSQHRALSSYNSPLH
TRBV5-4 ASSLRGAGGPGAQY
TRBV19 ASSMSARLNSPLH
TRBV19 ASSMGGAEGAGELF
TRBV7-9 ASTPGQSSGANVLT
TRBV9 ASSAYPGLTDTQY
TRBV19 ASSIIAGNTEAF
TRBV10-3 AISDRLGAQETQY
TRBV2 ASSERTSSTDTQY
TRBV5-8 ASSFRQGWADTQY
TRBV19 ASSMPPQTGYTGELF
TRBV2 ASSLAGTSSYEQY
TRBV2 ASSEFEGETQY
TRBV5-1 ASSWDPGRNEQF
TRBV5-6 ASSLARIYTDTQY
TRBV9 ASSVGVGRDDSPLH
TRBV19 ASSNGPSKGQPQH
TRBV29-1 SVEGTAPPNEKLF
TRBV28 ASSPGRAYGYT
TRBV10-3 AISDLGTSGVGTEAF
TRBV21-1 ARGRDGYT
TRBV4-2 ASSPHRQNTEAF
TRBV5-6 ASSFWGGGETQY
TRBV7-9 ASSLTLAGNTEAF
TRBV6-1 ASSEEGRYGYT
TRBV2 ASSPLAGDYNEQF
TRBV9 ASSVVAGDYNEQF
TRBV11-3 ASSLTGISTDTQY
TRBV30 AWSLGANYGYT
TRBV5-1 ASSSRKDSSYNEQF
TRBV7-2 ASSLVGTGAYNEQF
TRBV4-2 ASSHPRGPFYNEQF
TRBV7-9 ASRLTTPLTEAF
TRBV5-1 ASSLGRLSGNTIY